Below are 29 T cell receptor beta chains sequenced from a single sample in a study of blood T cell repertoires in COVID-19. Some clones are missing from TCRdb's copy, which holds only in-frame ones; the method was immunoSEQ multiplex PCR. The sample lists 140,000 to 150,000 clones; roughly 91% were seen once. Material: peripheral blood. The receptors derive from a man between 60 and 75 years old with active or convalescent COVID-19.

The V call is TRBV10-2, the J call TRBJ1-1; tentatively, D is TRBD1 (6 bases). Germline V gene data show CDR1 as WSHSY and CDR2 as SAAADI. This CDR3 region has 16 residues. Deletions cut 6 bases from V and 2 bases from J, with 19 bases between. CDR3 region: CASSPKDSWINTEAFF. CDR3 DNA: TGCGCCAGCAGCCCCAAGGACAGTTGGATTAACACTGAAGCTTTCTTT.

The chain combines TRBV7-3 with TRBJ2-3; 7 bases align to TRBD2. Germline assignment: CDR1 SGHTA and CDR2 FQGTGA. The CDR3 consists of 16 residues. V was clipped by 4 bases and J by 3 bases; unmatched bases: 10. This chain's CDR3 is CASSSTSLPGTDTQYF. The DNA of the CDR3 is TGTGCCAGCAGCTCGACTAGCCTCCCCGGGACAGATACGCAGTATTTT.

This rearrangement joins TRBV2 to TRBJ2-3, with 10 bases aligning to TRBD2. Germline CDR1 reads SNHLY; CDR2 reads FYNNEI. Unmatched junction bases numbered 5, after V lost 2 bases and J lost 3 bases. This CDR3 has 16 amino acids. The CDR3 here is CASSEMASGGTDTQYF. CDR3 bases: TGTGCCAGCAGTGAAATGGCTAGCGGGGGTACAGATACGCAGTATTTT.

The chain uses TRBV6-6 and TRBJ2-1; 15 bases are shared with TRBD2. Germline assignment: CDR1 MNHNY and CDR2 SVGAGI (reference sequence). Losses at the gene ends were 5 bases for V and 0 bases for J; bases not matched to a gene: 5. There are 18 residues in the CDR3. The CDR3 bases are TGTGCCAGCAGTCGGACTAGCGGGGGGGGGAGCTCCTACAATGAGCAGTTCTTC. This sequence encodes CASSRTSGGGSSYNEQFF.

The genes are TRBV9 and TRBJ1-3, with a weak D call TRBD1 (5 bases). V was trimmed by 0 bases and J by 1 base, leaving 14 bases between them. The CDR3 length is 17 residues. Germline CDR1 is SGDLS and CDR2 is YYNGEE. The CDR3 is CASSVAGPGGSGNTIYF. CDR3 nucleotide sequence: TGTGCCAGCAGCGTAGCCGGGCCTGGGGGGTCTGGAAACACCATATATTTT.

The rearrangement uses TRBV4-1 and TRBJ2-4; no clear D. With 0 bases removed from V and 0 bases from J, the gap between germline ends came to 12 bases. The germline V gene has CDR1 MGHRA and CDR2 YSYEKL. The CDR3 covers 17 residues. The CDR3 DNA is TGCGCCAGCAGCCAAGAGTCCGGAGAAAGAGCCAAAAACATTCAGTACTTC. Its translation is CASSQESGERAKNIQYF.

V usage is TRBV6-5 and J usage is TRBJ1-6, with D possibly being TRBD1 (5 bases). CDR3 length equals 15 residues. V shed 5 bases and J shed 9 bases, with 17 bases lying between them. The germline V gene encodes CDR1 MNHEY and CDR2 SVGAGI. The CDR3 DNA sequence: TGTGCCAGCAGTCCCAGGGTATCGAGTGGTTCACCCCTCCACTTT. It is translated as CASSPRVSSGSPLHF.

CDR3 sequence (DNA): TGTGCCAGCAGCTTGGATGAGGGAGGAAAACTGTTTTTT. This gives the protein CASSLDEGGKLFF. The V gene is TRBV7-8, the J gene TRBJ1-4; D gene ambiguous. Germline-derived CDR1 and CDR2 are SGHVS and FQNEAQ. V lost 3 bases to trimming and J lost 10 bases, with 12 bases between them. The CDR3 runs to 13 residues. Together with reference TRBV7-8 and TRBJ1-4, the CDR3 gives the full variable domain: GAGVSQSPRYKVAKRGQDVALRCDPISGHVSLFWYQQALGQGPEFLTYFQNEAQLDKSGLPSDRFFAERPEGSVSTLKIQRTQQEDSAVYLCASSLDEGGKLFFGSGTQLSVL.

The chain has TRBV18 and TRBJ1-2, with a tentative D call TRBD1 (5 bases). Deletions cut 3 bases from V and 7 bases from J, with 12 bases between. The CDR3 is made up of 13 amino acids. Germline CDR1 and CDR2: KGHSH and LQKENI. The CDR3 coding sequence is TGTGCCAGCTCACCGTACGGGGGTTCTGGCTACACCTTC. Protein: CASSPYGGSGYTF.

This clone was observed a handful of times. V is TRBV18 and J is TRBJ1-1; D uncertain. This CDR3 region has 14 residues. From germline, CDR1 is KGHSH and CDR2 LQKENI. V shed 3 bases and J shed 5 bases, with 13 bases lying between them. CDR3 amino acids: CASSPSLSGTEAFF. The CDR3, as DNA: TGTGCCAGCTCACCCTCCCTCTCCGGGACTGAAGCTTTCTTT.

The rearrangement uses TRBV28 and TRBJ1-2, with a possible D match to TRBD1 (5 bases). The CDR3 consists of 11 residues. The V gene's germline CDR1 is MDHEN and CDR2 SYDVKM. The CDR3 protein is CAGGRDYGYTF. In nucleotides, the CDR3 is TGTGCGGGGGGGAGGGACTATGGCTACACCTTC.

This clone was observed a single time. CDR3 sequence (DNA): TGTGCCAGCAGGGTACAGGGAGATCAGCCCCAGCATTTT. Translated, it gives CASRVQGDQPQHF. The chain has TRBV2 and TRBJ1-5; perhaps TRBD1 as D (6 bases). The CDR3 is 13 amino acids. The V end lost 6 bases, the J end lost 5 bases, and 11 bases lay between the germline ends. In germline, CDR1 is SNHLY, CDR2 FYNNEI. Together with reference TRBV2 and TRBJ1-5, the CDR3 gives the full variable domain: EPEVTQTPSHQVTQMGQEVILRCVPISNHLYFYWYRQILGQKVEFLVSFYNNEISEKSEIFDDQFSVERPDGSNFTLKIRSTKLEDSAMYFCASRVQGDQPQHFGDGTRLSIL.

This clone was observed once. The CDR3 DNA sequence: TGTGCCTGGAGGCGATCCGGGAGTAGCTACGAGCAGTACTTC. Protein: CAWRRSGSSYEQYF. This chain joins TRBV30 and TRBJ2-7, with D possibly being TRBD2 (6 bases). CDR3 length equals 14 residues. The V gene lost 3 bases and the J gene lost 3 bases, with 15 bases spanning the gap. Germline V lookup: CDR1 GTSNPN, CDR2 SVGIG (reference sequence).

This chain joins TRBV6-2 or TRBV6-3 and TRBJ1-2; TRBD1 aligns across 8 bases. Germline values: CDR1 MNHEY, CDR2 SVGEGT. The CDR3 is made up of 16 amino acids. J was trimmed by 5 bases and V by 6 bases; bases with no gene match: 14. CDR3: CASSSDRGNARYGYTF. The CDR3 bases are TGTGCCAGCAGCTCCGACAGGGGCAATGCGAGGTATGGCTACACCTTC.

The chain joins TRBV12-3 or TRBV12-4 to TRBJ1-2, with D unresolved. Deletions cut 3 bases from V and 0 bases from J, with 5 bases between. This CDR3 is built from 13 residues. CDR3 region: CASSFEANYGYTF. The DNA of the CDR3 is TGTGCCAGCAGTTTCGAGGCTAACTATGGCTACACCTTC.

The chain carries TRBV7-9 and TRBJ2-3; no clear D. From germline, CDR1 is SEHNR and CDR2 FQNEAQ (reference sequence). CDR3 length equals 12 residues. Trimming cost V 11 bases and J 3 bases, with 12 bases left between them. The CDR3 nucleotides are TGTGCCTGGCCGAGCGAGACAGATACGCAGTATTTT. Amino acid sequence: CAWPSETDTQYF.

As to this clone: The identical CDR3 is also encoded by other nucleotide sequences in the sample. The chain employs TRBV5-1 and TRBJ1-2, with TRBD1 matching over 9 bases. This CDR3 comprises 13 residues. The V segment lost 1 base and the J segment 7 bases; nucleotides outside the gene matches: 2. From germline, CDR1 is SGHRS and CDR2 YFSETQ. This chain's CDR3 is CASSLKTGGGYTF. For the CDR3, the DNA is TGCGCCAGCAGCTTGAAGACAGGGGGTGGCTACACCTTC.

This clone has only one observation. This chain uses TRBV5-6 with TRBJ2-5; possibly TRBD1 for D (5 bases). CDR1 and CDR2 (germline): SGHDT, YYEEEE. The V and J ends lost 0 bases and 1 base respectively, with 13 bases between them. This CDR3 has 16 residues. CDR3 amino acids: CASSLAPGSAQETQYF. CDR3 nucleotides: TGTGCCAGCAGCTTGGCCCCAGGGTCGGCCCAAGAGACCCAGTACTTC.

V is TRBV7-2 and J is TRBJ2-3; D is unresolved. CDR3 length: 11 amino acids. V was pared by 4 bases and J by 8 bases, with 7 bases between. CDR1 and CDR2 from the germline V gene are SGHTA and FQGNSA. This CDR3 reads CASSYGGTQYF. The CDR3 nucleotides read TGTGCCAGCAGCTACGGCGGTACGCAGTATTTT.

The gene calls are TRBV3-1 (or the pseudogene TRBV3-2) and TRBJ2-1; D is perhaps TRBD2 (6 bases). V lost 3 bases and J 1 base, leaving 10 bases between the germline ends. The CDR3 is made up of 15 amino acids. Per germline, CDR1 LGHDT and CDR2 YNNKEL (reference sequence). The CDR3 is CASSHPRGSYNEQFF. The DNA for the CDR3 is TGTGCCAGCAGCCATCCCCGGGGGTCCTACAATGAGCAGTTCTTC.

J is TRBJ1-5 and V is TRBV27; the match to TRBD1 covers 10 bases. Germline V gene lookup returns CDR1 MNHEY and CDR2 SMNVEV (reference sequence). Losses at the gene ends were 6 bases for V and 5 bases for J; bases not matched to a gene: 7. CDR3 length equals 15 residues. CDR3 sequence reads: CASRPGQGLYQPQHF. In DNA, the CDR3 is TGTGCCAGCAGACCGGGACAGGGGTTATATCAGCCCCAGCATTTT.

V and J are TRBV7-2 and TRBJ1-2; D not resolved. The CDR3 covers 15 residues. With 4 bases removed from V and 4 bases from J, the gap between germline ends came to 16 bases. Germline CDR1 is SGHTA and CDR2 is FQGNSA. CDR3 DNA sequence: TGTGCCAGCAGCTACCATGTTCGGGGTATCTATGGCTACACCTTC. Residues: CASSYHVRGIYGYTF. The whole variable domain, remainder taken from reference TRBV7-2 and TRBJ1-2, is GAGVSQSPSNKVTEKGKDVELRCDPISGHTALYWYRQSLGQGLEFLIYFQGNSAPDKSGLPSDRFSAERTGGSVSTLTIQRTQQEDSAVYLCASSYHVRGIYGYTFGSGTRLTVV.

V usage is TRBV7-9 and J usage is TRBJ1-1, with D perhaps matching TRBD1 (5 bases). The germline CDR1 and CDR2 sequences are SEHNR and FQNEAQ (reference sequence). The CDR3 consists of 13 residues. Trimming removed 1 base from V and 4 bases from J, with 7 bases in between. CDR3 loop: CASSLEQGTEAFF. CDR3 coding DNA: TGTGCCAGCAGCTTAGAGCAGGGCACTGAAGCTTTCTTT.

This clone was picked up a small number of times. The rearrangement uses TRBV5-1 and TRBJ1-1; D might be TRBD1 (5 bases). Germline V gene sequence: CDR1 SGHRS, CDR2 YFSETQ. The CDR3 sequence is 15 residues long. V shed 4 bases and J shed 1 base, with 14 bases lying between them. The CDR3 protein is CASSPGGNANTEAFF. The DNA of the CDR3 is TGCGCCAGCAGCCCGGGGGGGAATGCGAACACTGAAGCTTTCTTT. The entire variable domain, with the rest obtained from reference TRBV5-1 and TRBJ1-1, is as follows: KAGVTQTPRYLIKTRGQQVTLSCSPISGHRSVSWYQQTPGQGLQFLFEYFSETQRNKGNFPGRFSGRQFSNSRSEMNVSTLELGDSALYLCASSPGGNANTEAFFGQGTRLTVV.

This chain uses TRBV28 with TRBJ1-1, with TRBD1 as a possible D gene (5 bases). This CDR3 is built from 14 residues. V gave up 6 bases and J gave up 4 bases, with 15 bases separating them. CDR1 and CDR2 (germline): MDHEN, SYDVKM. CDR3 coding DNA: TGTGCCAGCAGGGAGGGGTCATCGGTCACTGAAGCTTTCTTT. Its translation is CASREGSSVTEAFF.

J is TRBJ1-3 and V is TRBV6-5, with D hard to call. The CDR3 consists of 14 residues. Trimming took off 0 bases at V and 2 bases at J, with 5 bases between the two ends. Germline V gene sequence: CDR1 MNHEY, CDR2 SVGAGI. The CDR3: CASSYSSAGNTIYF. CDR3 bases: TGTGCCAGCAGTTACTCGTCGGCTGGAAACACCATATATTTT.

The CDR3 loop is CASHTPTEIAGRYTDTQYF. Written as DNA, the CDR3 is TGTGCCAGCCACACCCCGACAGAGATAGCGGGCCGCTACACAGATACGCAGTATTTT. The chain uses TRBV9 and TRBJ2-3, with 7 bases aligning to TRBD2. J lost 2 bases, V lost 7 bases, and 22 bases had no gene match. Germline-derived CDR1 and CDR2 are SGDLS and YYNGEE. CDR3 length: 19 residues.

This chain uses TRBV7-2 with TRBJ1-5, with 7 bases fitting TRBD1. The CDR3 has 15 amino acids. V was pared by 2 bases and J by 4 bases, with 5 bases of the junction left unmatched. Per the germline V gene, CDR1 is SGHTA and CDR2 is FQGNSA. The DNA for the CDR3 is TGTGCCAGCAGCTTACAGGGGGTCTCGAATCAGCCCCAGCATTTT. This sequence encodes CASSLQGVSNQPQHF.

V is TRBV11-2 and J is TRBJ1-6; D call uncertain. V gave up 8 bases and J gave up 7 bases, with 18 bases separating them. Germline V gene lookup returns CDR1 SGHAT and CDR2 FQNNGV. This CDR3 has 15 residues. CDR3 coding DNA: TGTGCCAGCGGGTTAGCGACGGGGAGGAATTCACCCCTCCACTTT. It yields the protein CASGLATGRNSPLHF.